These 22 T cell receptor beta chains were all obtained from the same sample, sequenced in a study of CD8+CD57+ T cells in acquired aplastic anemia. The template for TCR beta VDJ and CDR3 sequence profiling was genomic DNA. TCRdb reprocessed the reads via MiXCR and lists one record per CDR3 protein. The sample has some 200,000 distinct CDR3 sequences; approximately 60% are singletons. Sequenced input: sorted CD4+, CD8+, or CD8+CD57+ T cells (not recorded which) from PBMCs. The receptors here all came from a human donor in good health.

The chain is built from TRBV10-3 and TRBJ2-7; D gene ambiguous. CDR1 and CDR2 (germline): ENHRY, SYGVKD. This CDR3 is 11 amino acids long. Trimming left V 6 bases short and J 6 bases short, with 9 bases between. This CDR3 reads CAIRSGLEQYF. The CDR3 DNA reads TGTGCCATCAGGAGTGGGCTCGAGCAGTACTTC.

The chain uses TRBV20-1 and TRBJ1-2; 9 bases line up with TRBD1. Unmatched junction bases numbered 15, after V lost 6 bases and J lost 7 bases. CDR3 length: 15 amino acids. The germline CDR1 and CDR2 sequences are DFQATT and SNEGSKA (reference sequence). CDR3: CSAPGGGGQGIGYTF. The CDR3 DNA reads as TGCAGTGCCCCTGGGGGGGGGGGACAGGGCATTGGCTACACCTTC.

The V and J genes are TRBV7-9 and TRBJ1-6; TRBD1 is a possible D gene (6 bases). CDR1 SEHNR and CDR2 FQNEAQ come from the germline V gene (reference sequence). Trimming pared 1 base from V and 9 bases from J, leaving 13 bases between. This CDR3 has 15 residues. The CDR3 nucleotides read TGTGCCAGCAGCTTAGGAGGGATCAGGGGTTCACCCCTCCACTTT. It specifies CASSLGGIRGSPLHF.

This chain links TRBV14 with TRBJ1-1, with TRBD1 matching 7 bases. V gave up 6 bases and J gave up 3 bases; unmatched junction bases: 16. The CDR3 extends over 17 amino acids. CDR1 and CDR2 (germline): SGHDN, FVKESK. CDR3 region: CASRPTTGGTEYTEAFF. In nucleotides, the CDR3 is TGTGCCAGCAGACCGACGACGGGAGGGACAGAATACACTGAAGCTTTCTTT.

At least ten counts were recorded for this clonotype. V usage is TRBV6-5 and J usage is TRBJ2-2; D is unresolved. The ends were cut back, 6 bases at V and 0 bases at J, with 8 bases in the middle. Germline loops: CDR1 MNHEY, CDR2 SVGAGI. The CDR3 extends over 14 amino acids. The CDR3 sequence is CASRRGPNTGELFF. In nucleotides, the CDR3 is TGTGCCAGCAGGAGAGGTCCGAACACCGGGGAGCTGTTTTTT.

The rearrangement uses TRBV9 and TRBJ1-2, with D perhaps matching TRBD1 (6 bases). With 4 bases removed from V and 7 bases from J, the gap between germline ends came to 14 bases. From germline, CDR1 is SGDLS and CDR2 YYNGEE. The CDR3 covers 13 residues. The CDR3 loop is CASSLQQGGGYTF. The CDR3 DNA follows: TGTGCCAGCAGCTTACAACAGGGAGGTGGCTACACCTTC.

The V and J genes are TRBV12-3 or TRBV12-4 and TRBJ1-1, with D uncertain. V lost 3 bases to trimming and J lost 1 base, with 6 bases between them. The CDR3 length is 13 residues. The CDR3 region is CASSFVANTEAFF. In DNA, the CDR3 is TGTGCCAGCAGTTTCGTTGCGAACACTGAAGCTTTCTTT.

V is TRBV19 and J is TRBJ2-1; 9 bases are a match to TRBD1. This CDR3 is built from 17 residues. V trimming: 7 bases; J trimming: 9 bases; junction bases outside the gene matches: 19. Per germline, CDR1 LNHDA and CDR2 SQIVND (reference sequence). Here the CDR3 reads CASTYTVDRGPLGEQFF. The DNA for the CDR3 is TGTGCCAGTACCTATACTGTGGACAGGGGCCCATTAGGTGAGCAGTTCTTC. Full variable domain (remainder filled in from reference TRBV19 and TRBJ2-1): DGGITQSPKYLFRKEGQNVTLSCEQNLNHDAMYWYRQDPGQGLRLIYYSQIVNDFQKGDIAEGYSVSREKKESFPLTVTSAQKNPTAFYLCASTYTVDRGPLGEQFFGPGTRLTVL.

The sample holds many counts of this clonotype. The rearrangement uses TRBV10-3 and TRBJ2-1, with D perhaps assigned TRBD1 or TRBD2 (5 bases each). Germline CDR1 reads ENHRY; CDR2 reads SYGVKD. The CDR3 spans 14 residues. V dropped 6 bases and J dropped 7 bases, with 16 bases sitting between them. CDR3 protein: CAISLGTGRNEQFF. Written as DNA, the CDR3 is TGTGCCATCAGCTTAGGGACCGGCAGGAATGAGCAGTTCTTC.

For this clonotype: A much larger clone is a single base away; this may be a read error. The chain carries TRBV6-6 and TRBJ2-3; no reliable D call. With 4 bases removed from V and 8 bases from J, the gap between germline ends came to 10 bases. The CDR3 is made up of 12 amino acids. CDR1 MNHNY and CDR2 SVGAGI come from the germline V gene (reference sequence). The CDR3 spells CASSLMAATQYF. The CDR3 nucleotides are TGTGCCAGCAGTTTAATGGCAGCTACGCAGTATTTT.

In this sample, this clonotype turned up many times. The J gene is TRBJ2-7, the V gene TRBV4-1; 9 bases align to TRBD1. CDR3 length: 14 residues. V was clipped by 6 bases and J by 5 bases; unmatched bases: 8. Germline CDR1 reads MGHRA; CDR2 reads YSYEKL. CDR3 sequence (DNA): TGCGCCAGCAGACCCGCGGGACAGGGTAACGAGCAGTACTTC. It codes for CASRPAGQGNEQYF.

The chain joins TRBV6-6 to TRBJ1-6; 8 nucleotides line up with TRBD1. Looked up from germline, CDR1 is MNHNY and CDR2 is SVGAGI (reference sequence). J gave up 8 bases and V 5 bases, and 2 bases lay outside the gene matches. This CDR3 contains 13 residues. The CDR3 DNA sequence: TGTGCCAGCAGTCCAGGGGGCGATTCACCCCTCCACTTT. Translated, it gives CASSPGGDSPLHF.

The chain has TRBV10-3 and TRBJ2-7, with 15 bases that match TRBD2. The trim removed 8 bases at V and 7 bases at J, leaving 3 bases unmatched. Germline CDR1 and CDR2: ENHRY and SYGVKD. This CDR3 spans 13 amino acids. CDR3 sequence (DNA): TGTGCCATCGGACTAGCGGGGGGGAATGAGCAGTACTTC. It encodes CAIGLAGGNEQYF.

Of note for this clonotype: One junction end does not reproduce the germline sequence, and a read error may be involved. This chain joins TRBV7-6 and TRBJ1-6, with D possibly being TRBD1 (5 bases). CDR3 length: 15 amino acids. The germline V gene encodes CDR1 SGHVS and CDR2 FNYEAQ. The CDR3 loop is CASSLVPGPDSPPHF. CDR3 sequence (DNA): TGTGCCAGCAGCTTAGTTCCGGGACCGGATTCACCCCCCCACTTT.

This chain connects TRBV20-1 to TRBJ2-1, with TRBD2 as a possible D gene (6 bases). V gave up 5 bases and J gave up 9 bases, with 20 bases separating them. Germline V gives CDR1 DFQATT, CDR2 SNEGSKA (reference sequence). The CDR3 consists of 14 residues. CDR3 residues: CSAVLAQMVGEQFF. The CDR3 coding sequence is TGCAGTGCTGTACTAGCCCAAATGGTAGGTGAGCAGTTCTTC.

This clonotype was found a few times. This chain joins TRBV27 and TRBJ1-3; D is perhaps TRBD1 (6 bases). The CDR3 length is 15 residues. The V gene's germline CDR1 is MNHEY and CDR2 SMNVEV (reference sequence). V lost 0 bases, J lost 2 bases, and 8 bases lay in between. The CDR3 region is CASSLSAGAGNTIYF. Written as DNA, the CDR3 is TGTGCCAGCAGTTTATCGGCAGGGGCTGGAAACACCATATATTTT.

The chain links TRBV9 to TRBJ1-2; a weak D match, TRBD1 (5 bases). Deletions cut 3 bases from V and 2 bases from J, with 11 bases between. Germline CDR1 is SGDLS and CDR2 is YYNGEE. This CDR3 region has 14 residues. CDR3 sequence reads: CASSEGTVNYGYTF. CDR3 DNA sequence: TGTGCCAGCAGCGAGGGGACGGTGAACTATGGCTACACCTTC.

This clonotype was detected many times. This sequence joins TRBV15 and TRBJ2-2; 7 nucleotides line up with TRBD2. The trim removed 5 bases at V and 3 bases at J, leaving 6 bases unmatched. CDR3 length equals 15 residues. Per the germline V gene, CDR1 is LNHNV and CDR2 is YYDKDF (reference sequence). This CDR3 reads CATSERDVDTGELFF. Written as DNA, the CDR3 is TGTGCCACCAGCGAGCGGGATGTCGACACCGGGGAGCTGTTTTTT.

About this clonotype: At one boundary the junction diverges from the germline segment, which might be a read error. This chain uses TRBV10-3 with TRBJ1-2; D is possibly TRBD1 (5 bases). CDR1 ENHRY and CDR2 SYGVKD come from the germline V gene. The CDR3 contains 13 residues. CDR3 nucleotides: TGTGCCAGCAGTTGGGGGATTCACTATGGCTACACCTTC. It specifies CASSWGIHYGYTF.

In this sample, this clonotype turned up once. The J gene is TRBJ2-7, the V gene TRBV6-6; D gene uncertain. CDR1 MNHNY and CDR2 SVGAGI come from the germline V gene (reference sequence). V lost 8 bases to trimming and J lost 11 bases, with 10 bases between them. The CDR3 is made up of 9 amino acids. The CDR3 is CASCSEEYF. The DNA of the CDR3 is TGTGCCAGCTGCTCAGAGGAGTACTTC.

This clonotype was recorded once. The gene calls are TRBV7-9 and TRBJ2-7; TRBD1 matches at 9 bases. The CDR3 has 15 amino acids. J lost 3 bases, V lost 1 base, and 4 bases had no gene match. Germline-derived CDR1 and CDR2 are SEHNR and FQNEAQ (reference sequence). The CDR3 protein is CASSLETGGYYEQYF. The CDR3 DNA follows: TGTGCCAGCAGCTTAGAGACAGGGGGATACTACGAGCAGTACTTC.

The chain is built from TRBV19 and TRBJ1-5; D remains unclear. Germline V gives CDR1 LNHDA, CDR2 SQIVND (reference sequence). Between the trimmed V and J ends, which lost 3 bases and 1 base, there was a span of 10 bases. CDR3 length equals 15 residues. CDR3 bases: TGTGCCAGTAGTATTGGCCAGGTGAGCAATCAGCCCCAGCATTTT. Translated, it gives CASSIGQVSNQPQHF.